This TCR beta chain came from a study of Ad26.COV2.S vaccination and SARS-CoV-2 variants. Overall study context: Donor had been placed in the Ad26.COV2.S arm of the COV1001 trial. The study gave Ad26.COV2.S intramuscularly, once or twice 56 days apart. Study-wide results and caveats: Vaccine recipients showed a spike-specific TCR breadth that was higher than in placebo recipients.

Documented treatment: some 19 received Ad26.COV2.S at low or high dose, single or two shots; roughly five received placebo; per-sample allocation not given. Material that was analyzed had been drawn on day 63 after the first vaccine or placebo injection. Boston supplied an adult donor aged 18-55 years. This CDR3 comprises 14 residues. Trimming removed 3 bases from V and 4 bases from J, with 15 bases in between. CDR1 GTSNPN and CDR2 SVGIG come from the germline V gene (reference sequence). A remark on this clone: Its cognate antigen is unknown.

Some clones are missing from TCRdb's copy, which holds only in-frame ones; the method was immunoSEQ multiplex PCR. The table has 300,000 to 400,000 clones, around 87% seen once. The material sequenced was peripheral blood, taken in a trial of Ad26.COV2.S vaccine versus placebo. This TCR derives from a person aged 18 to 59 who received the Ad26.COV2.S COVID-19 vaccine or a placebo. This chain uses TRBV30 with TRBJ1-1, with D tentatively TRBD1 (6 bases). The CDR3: CAWSYTGTSTEAFF. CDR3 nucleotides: TGTGCCTGGAGCTACACAGGGACGAGCACTGAAGCTTTCTTT.